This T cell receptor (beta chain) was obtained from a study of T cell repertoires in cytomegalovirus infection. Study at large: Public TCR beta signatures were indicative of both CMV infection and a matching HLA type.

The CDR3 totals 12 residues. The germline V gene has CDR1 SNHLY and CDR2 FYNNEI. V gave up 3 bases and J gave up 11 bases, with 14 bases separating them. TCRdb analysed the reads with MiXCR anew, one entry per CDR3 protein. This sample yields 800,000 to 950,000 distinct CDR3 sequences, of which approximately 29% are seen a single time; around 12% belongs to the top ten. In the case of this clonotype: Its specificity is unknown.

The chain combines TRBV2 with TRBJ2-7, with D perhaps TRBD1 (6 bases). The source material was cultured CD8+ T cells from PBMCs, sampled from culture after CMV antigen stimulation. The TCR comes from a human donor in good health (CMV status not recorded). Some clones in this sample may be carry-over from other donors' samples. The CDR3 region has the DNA TGTGCCAGCAGTGATAGGGGGATCCAGGAGTACGTC. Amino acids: CASSDRGIQEYV.